Listed below are T cell receptor beta chains from one sample, sequenced in a study of response to subunit inactivated influenza vaccine. One entry per CDR3 protein, called by TCRdb with MiXCR from the RT-PCR reads. Here the sample spans about 520,000 distinct CDR3 sequences, 9.5% to 12% being singletons. This sample comprised PBMCs from blood, obtained roughly 47 days after vaccination. These receptors were collected from a man aged 50 to 59 who received an inactivated influenza vaccine. CDR3s include the opening cysteine and the closing phenylalanine or tryptophan. D genes are given only for firm matches. Clone size, where shown, is once, few, many, or a class for clones that have expanded.

cdr3_aa | cdr3_nt | j_call | d_call | clone_size | v_call
CASSLGPTQTEELFF | TGCGCCAGCAGCTTGGGCCCTACTCAAACCGAGGAGCTGTTTTTT | TRBJ2-2 | - | few | TRBV5-1
CASSTPAGGITDTQYF | TGCGCCAGCAGCACCCCAGCGGGAGGGATTACAGATACGCAGTATTTT | TRBJ2-3 | TRBD2 | many | TRBV5-1
CASSFGPATLNTEAFF | TGCGCCAGCAGCTTCGGCCCGGCCACTTTGAACACTGAAGCTTTCTTT | TRBJ1-1 | - | - | TRBV5-1
CSARASLAFGDEQFF | TGCAGTGCTAGAGCCTCACTAGCGTTCGGGGATGAGCAGTTCTTC | TRBJ2-1 | TRBD2 | - | TRBV20-1
CASSARDRATDTQYF | TGTGCCAGCAGCGCCCGGGACAGAGCCACAGATACGCAGTATTTT | TRBJ2-3 | TRBD1 | few | TRBV5-6
CSALVETQYF | TGCAGCGCCTTAGTGGAGACCCAGTACTTC | TRBJ2-5 | - | many | TRBV29-1
CASSLASPDLGNQPQHF | TGTGCCAGCAGCTTGGCCTCCCCCGATTTGGGGAATCAGCCCCAGCATTTT | TRBJ1-5 | - | - | TRBV5-6
CASSLVDRGDSPLHF | TGTGCCAGCAGCTTAGTTGACAGGGGGGATTCACCCCTCCACTTT | TRBJ1-6 | TRBD1 | - | TRBV7-2
CASSSRTGAQDTQYF | TGCGCCAGCAGCTCAAGGACAGGGGCCCAAGATACGCAGTATTTT | TRBJ2-3 | TRBD1 | few | TRBV5-1
CASRSPFPSTIGGTNEQFF | TGTGCCAGCAGATCCCCATTCCCTAGTACAATCGGGGGTACGAATGAGCAGTTCTTC | TRBJ2-1 | - | - | TRBV27
CASSLIIGGDEQYF | TGTGCCAGCAGTTTAATCATCGGTGGGGACGAGCAGTACTTC | TRBJ2-7 | - | few | TRBV12-3/TRBV12-4
CASSTQGAGSPLHF | TGCGCCAGCAGCACCCAGGGGGCCGGTTCACCCCTCCACTTT | TRBJ1-6 | TRBD1 | many | TRBV5-1
CASSLPFHWTGRYNEQFF | TGTGCCAGCAGCTTACCATTCCACTGGACTGGGCGATACAATGAGCAGTTCTTC | TRBJ2-1 | - | few | TRBV11-1
CASSIRDSSGANVLTF | TGCGCCAGCAGCATTCGGGACAGCTCTGGGGCCAACGTCCTGACTTTC | TRBJ2-6 | TRBD1 | few | TRBV5-1
CASSVGLAGGRETQYF | TGTGCCAGCAGCGTGGGACTAGCGGGGGGGCGAGAGACCCAGTACTTC | TRBJ2-5 | TRBD2 | - | TRBV7-2
CASTGEGQETQYF | TGTGCCAGCACGGGGGAGGGCCAAGAGACCCAGTACTTC | TRBJ2-5 | TRBD2 | - | TRBV2
CASSLSGRARYNEQFF | TGTGCCAGCAGCCTTAGCGGGAGGGCTCGGTACAATGAGCAGTTCTTC | TRBJ2-1 | TRBD2 | few | TRBV7-6
CASSHLSVQETQYF | TGTGCCAGCAGCCACCTTTCGGTGCAAGAGACCCAGTACTTC | TRBJ2-5 | - | - | TRBV7-9
CASSPGHTYEQYF | TGTGCCAGCAGCCCGGGACATACCTACGAGCAGTACTTC | TRBJ2-7 | - | many | TRBV7-9
CASSYGQGYGYTF | TGTGCCAGCAGCTATGGACAGGGGTATGGCTACACCTTC | TRBJ1-2 | TRBD1 | many | TRBV27
CSAKIPGLKETQYF | TGCAGTGCTAAAATCCCGGGACTAAAAGAGACCCAGTACTTC | TRBJ2-5 | TRBD2 | - | TRBV20-1
CASSSRGAGNTIYF | TGTGCCAGCAGCTCACGGGGAGCCGGAAACACCATATATTTT | TRBJ1-3 | - | many | TRBV5-6
CASSLQGTYEYHEQFF | TGTGCCAGCAGCCTCCAAGGGACTTACGAGTACCATGAGCAGTTCTTC | TRBJ2-1 | - | many | TRBV3-1
CASSSRQGHGYTF | TGTGCCAGCAGCTCCAGACAGGGCCATGGCTACACCTTC | TRBJ1-2 | TRBD1 | few | TRBV7-2
CASSLDSGGHNEQFF | TGCGCCAGCAGCTTAGATAGCGGGGGGCACAATGAGCAGTTCTTC | TRBJ2-1 | TRBD2 | once | TRBV5-1
CASSLGIMGQDYGYTF | TGTGCCAGCAGCTTAGGAATCATGGGACAGGACTATGGCTACACCTTC | TRBJ1-2 | TRBD1 | many | TRBV7-6
CASIDSSTGGKLFF | TGTGCCAGCATCGACTCAAGTACAGGGGGAAAACTGTTTTTT | TRBJ1-4 | TRBD1 | many | TRBV7-9
CASSSRGGPYEQYF | TGTGCCAGCAGCTCGCGAGGTGGCCCTTACGAGCAGTACTTC | TRBJ2-7 | - | many | TRBV7-2
CASSPLRAGVEETQYF | TGTGCCAGCAGTCCCCTCCGAGCGGGAGTAGAAGAGACCCAGTACTTC | TRBJ2-5 | TRBD2 | few | TRBV6-2/TRBV6-3
CASSVDGGPLEQYF | TGTGCCAGCAGCGTAGATGGGGGTCCCTTAGAGCAGTACTTC | TRBJ2-7 | - | - | TRBV9
CASSSDILQPQHF | TGTGCCAGCAGTTCGGACATACTTCAGCCCCAGCATTTT | TRBJ1-5 | - | few | TRBV7-2
CSARVIGDTQYF | TGCAGTGCTAGAGTAATAGGGGATACGCAGTATTTT | TRBJ2-3 | - | many | TRBV20-1
CASSVGGRKYNEQFF | TGTGCCAGCAGCGTAGGGGGCCGAAAGTACAATGAGCAGTTCTTC | TRBJ2-1 | - | few | TRBV9
CASRRALDPSLAKNIQYF | TGTGCCAGCCGTAGGGCCCTGGATCCCTCACTAGCCAAAAACATTCAGTACTTC | TRBJ2-4 | - | - | TRBV28
CSVEGAGGWQETQYF | TGCAGCGTTGAGGGAGCAGGGGGTTGGCAAGAGACCCAGTACTTC | TRBJ2-5 | TRBD1 | few | TRBV29-1
CASTPRGRANEQFF | TGTGCCAGCACCCCCCGCGGGAGGGCCAATGAGCAGTTCTTC | TRBJ2-1 | TRBD2 | many | TRBV7-8
CASSFQLNLGETQYF | TGTGCCAGCAGCTTCCAACTAAACCTCGGAGAGACCCAGTACTTC | TRBJ2-5 | - | - | TRBV11-1
CSARVEDPRDNEQFF | TGCAGTGCTAGAGTCGAAGATCCCCGGGACAATGAGCAGTTCTTC | TRBJ2-1 | - | many | TRBV20-1
CASSEMQTQYF | TGTGCCAGCAGTGAAATGCAGACCCAGTACTTC | TRBJ2-5 | - | - | TRBV2
CSASRTSGYVTDTQYF | TGCAGTGCTAGCCGGACTAGCGGTTATGTCACAGATACGCAGTATTTT | TRBJ2-3 | TRBD2 | many | TRBV20-1
CASSSLYSNQPQHF | TGTGCCAGCAGCTCCCTTTATAGCAATCAGCCCCAGCATTTT | TRBJ1-5 | - | - | TRBV7-9
CASCPTSQETQYF | TGCGCCAGCTGTCCCACCAGCCAAGAGACCCAGTACTTC | TRBJ2-5 | - | - | TRBV5-1